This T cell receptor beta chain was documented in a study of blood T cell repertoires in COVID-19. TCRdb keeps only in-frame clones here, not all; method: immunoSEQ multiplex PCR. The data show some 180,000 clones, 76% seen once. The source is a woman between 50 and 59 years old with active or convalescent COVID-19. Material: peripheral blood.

The CDR3 DNA sequence: TGTGCCAGCAGCTTTCAGGGGACGAACACTGAAGCTTTCTTT. Residues: CASSFQGTNTEAFF. The chain joins TRBV7-9 to TRBJ1-1; maybe TRBD1 (6 bases). Germline V CDR1 and CDR2: SEHNR, FQNEAQ (reference sequence). Trimming removed 3 bases from V and 1 base from J, with 9 bases in between. The CDR3 runs 14 residues.